This TCR beta chain was observed in a study of T-cell reconstitution after alpha-beta-depleted transplantation in children. This CDR3 is 12 amino acids long. Germline V gene data show CDR1 as LGHNA and CDR2 as YSLEER. Trimming cost V 0 bases and J 8 bases, with 2 bases left between them. A TCRbeta library incorporating unique molecular identifiers was prepared. TCRdb used MiXCR to reprocess the PCR reads, holding one entry per CDR3 protein. In the table there are some 600,000 distinct CDR3 sequences, about 15% of which are singletons. The sequence derives from a human donor who donated a stem cell graft to a child with acute myeloid leukemia. This chain links TRBV4-3 with TRBJ1-6; unclear D gene. The sequenced sample was PBMCs from the stem cell graft donor, obtained from the stem cell graft. The CDR3 DNA sequence: TGCGCCAGCAGCCAAGATGATTCACCCCTCCACTTT. Its translation: CASSQDDSPLHF.